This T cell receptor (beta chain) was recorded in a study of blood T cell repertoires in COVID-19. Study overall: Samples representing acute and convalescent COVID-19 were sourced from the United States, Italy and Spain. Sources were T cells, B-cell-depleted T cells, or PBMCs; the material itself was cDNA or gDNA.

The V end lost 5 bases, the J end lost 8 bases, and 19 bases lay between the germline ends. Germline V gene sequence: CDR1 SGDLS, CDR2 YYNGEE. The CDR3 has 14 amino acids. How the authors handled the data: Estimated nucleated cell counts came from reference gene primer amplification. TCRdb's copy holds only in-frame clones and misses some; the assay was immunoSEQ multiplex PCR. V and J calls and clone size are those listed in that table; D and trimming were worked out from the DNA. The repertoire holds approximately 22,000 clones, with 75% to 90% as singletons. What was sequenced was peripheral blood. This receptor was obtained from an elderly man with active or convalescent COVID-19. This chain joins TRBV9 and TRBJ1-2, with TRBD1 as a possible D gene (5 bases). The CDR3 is CASRVIDQGGGYTF. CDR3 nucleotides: TGTGCCAGCAGGGTTATAGATCAGGGAGGAGGCTACACCTTC.